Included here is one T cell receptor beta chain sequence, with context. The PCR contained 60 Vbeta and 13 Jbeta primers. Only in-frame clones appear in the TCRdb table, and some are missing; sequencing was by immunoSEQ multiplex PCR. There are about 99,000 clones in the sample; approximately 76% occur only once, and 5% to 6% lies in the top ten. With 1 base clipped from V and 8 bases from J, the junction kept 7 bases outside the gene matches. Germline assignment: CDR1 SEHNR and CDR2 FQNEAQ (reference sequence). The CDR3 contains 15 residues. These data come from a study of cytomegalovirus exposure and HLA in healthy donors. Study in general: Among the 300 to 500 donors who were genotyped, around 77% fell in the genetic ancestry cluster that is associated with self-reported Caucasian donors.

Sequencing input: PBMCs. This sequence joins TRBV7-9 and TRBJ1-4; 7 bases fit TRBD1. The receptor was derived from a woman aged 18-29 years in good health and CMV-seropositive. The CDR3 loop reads CASSLEWTGHEKLFF. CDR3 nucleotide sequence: TGTGCCAGCAGCTTAGAATGGACAGGCCACGAAAAACTGTTTTTT.